The rows below give T cell receptor beta chains drawn from one sample of a study of blood T cell repertoires in COVID-19. The protocol was immunoSEQ multiplex PCR, while the TCRdb copy is restricted to in-frame clones and leaves out a portion. The top ten clones hold roughly 0.72% of a sample with fewer than 100,000 clones, over 75% of them seen once. Specimen: peripheral blood. Receptors originate from a woman over 75 with acute or convalescent COVID-19. The CDR3 runs from the conserved cysteine through the conserved F or W. A D gene is named only where the DNA matches it firmly.

CASRRGIAGGVTGELFF,TGTGCCAGTAGAAGGGGGATAGCGGGAGGCGTCACCGGGGAGCTGTTTTTT,TRBD2,TRBV19,TRBJ2-2
CASSQDLASGVPDTQYF,TGCGCCAGCAGCCAAGACCTGGCTAGCGGGGTGCCAGATACGCAGTATTTT,TRBD2,TRBV4-3,TRBJ2-3
CASSHPALVQGADTQYF,TGTGCCAGCAGTCATCCTGCGCTTGTTCAGGGGGCAGATACGCAGTATTTT,TRBD1,TRBV2,TRBJ2-3
CASSQDLRTSGGRETQYF,TGTGCCAGCAGCCAAGATCTCCGGACTAGCGGGGGTCGGGAGACCCAGTACTTC,TRBD2,TRBV3-1/TRBV3-2,TRBJ2-5
CASGEGTGYNSPLHF,TGTGCCAGTGGTGAGGGGACAGGTTATAATTCACCCCTCCACTTT,TRBD1,TRBV19,TRBJ1-6
CASIEDGTSGRLSTDTQYF,TGTGCCAGCATTGAGGATGGGACTAGCGGTCGGCTTAGCACAGATACGCAGTATTTT,TRBD2,TRBV2,TRBJ2-3
CAIEREGAYEQYF,TGTGCCATCGAACGGGAGGGAGCGTACGAGCAGTACTTC,TRBD2,TRBV6-5,TRBJ2-7
CASSIWPRGSTDTQYF,TGTGCCAGTAGTATCTGGCCCAGGGGTAGCACAGATACGCAGTATTTT,NA,TRBV19,TRBJ2-3
CASSVSAVASGTDTQYF,TGTGCCAGCAGCGTATCGGCCGTAGCGTCGGGCACAGATACGCAGTATTTT,NA,TRBV9,TRBJ2-3
CASSPGLAGSSYNEQFF,TGTGCCAGCAGCCCAGGACTAGCGGGGAGCTCCTACAATGAGCAGTTCTTC,TRBD2,TRBV3-1/TRBV3-2,TRBJ2-1
CASSLLSGGSKTQYF,TGTGCCAGCAGCCTACTTTCGGGGGGCTCAAAGACCCAGTACTTC,NA,TRBV5-4,TRBJ2-5
CSASPGLAGALVKNIQYF,TGCAGTGCTAGTCCGGGACTAGCGGGGGCCTTGGTCAAAAACATTCAGTACTTC,TRBD2,TRBV20-1,TRBJ2-4
CASSPGTGVNNEQFF,TGTGCCAGCTCACCAGGGACAGGGGTCAACAATGAGCAGTTCTTC,TRBD1,TRBV18,TRBJ2-1
CASSEAGSLNTEAFF,TGTGCCAGCAGTGAAGCGGGGAGCCTGAACACTGAAGCTTTCTTT,NA,TRBV2,TRBJ1-1
CASSQEIAGGSTDTQYF,TGCGCCAGCAGCCAAGAGATAGCGGGAGGGAGCACAGATACGCAGTATTTT,TRBD2,TRBV4-1,TRBJ2-3
CASSFSSGRGNEKLFF,TGTGCCAGCAGCTTTTCATCCGGGAGGGGAAATGAAAAACTGTTTTTT,NA,TRBV5-5,TRBJ1-4
CASSLTWTANTEAFF,TGCGCCAGCAGCTTGACCTGGACAGCGAACACTGAAGCTTTCTTT,NA,TRBV5-1,TRBJ1-1